The 7 T cell receptor beta chains given below trace back to one sample, sequenced in a study of blood T cell repertoires in COVID-19. The table came from immunoSEQ multiplex PCR; TCRdb's copy has only in-frame clones and leaves some out. In the table there are 150,000 or so clones, roughly 84% of which are singletons. Sequenced sample: peripheral blood. The origin of the receptors is a human donor in a cohort sampled during active COVID-19.

The CDR3 bases are TGTGCCAGCAGCTCCGGACAGGTAGAGCAGTACGTC. Its protein product is CASSSGQVEQYV. This chain links TRBV7-8 with TRBJ2-7; 7 bases match TRBD1. Unmatched junction bases numbered 4, after V lost 4 bases and J lost 7 bases. Germline loops: CDR1 SGHVS, CDR2 FQNEAQ. This CDR3 region has 12 residues.

The chain joins TRBV12-5 to TRBJ1-2; a possible D gene is TRBD1 (6 bases). This CDR3 region has 12 residues. V gave up 6 bases and J gave up 4 bases, with 9 bases separating them. CDR1 is LGHNT and CDR2 is FRNRAP in the germline V gene. CDR3 protein: CASGAGVYGYTF. CDR3 DNA sequence: TGTGCTAGTGGGGCAGGGGTCTATGGCTACACCTTC. Complete variable domain (other parts from reference TRBV12-5 and TRBJ1-2): DARVTQTPRHKVTEMGQEVTMRCQPILGHNTVFWYRQTMMQGLELLAYFRNRAPLDDSGMPKDRFSAEMPDATLATLKIQPSEPRDSAVYFCASGAGVYGYTFGSGTRLTVV.

In DNA, the CDR3 is TGTGCCAGCTCACCAACGGCTAGCGGCCACTTGGTGGGGAACACCGGGGAGCTGTTTTTT. Translation: CASSPTASGHLVGNTGELFF. The rearrangement links TRBV18 to TRBJ2-2; 7 bases map to TRBD2. The CDR3 extends over 20 amino acids. The V gene end was trimmed by 2 bases and the J gene end by 1 base; junction bases not matched to a gene: 16. Looked up from germline, CDR1 is KGHSH and CDR2 is LQKENI.

The CDR3, as DNA: TGCGCCAGCAGCTTGGCCATGCGAGAGACCCAGTACTTC. Translation: CASSLAMRETQYF. The rearrangement uses TRBV5-1 and TRBJ2-5; D unclear. CDR1 and CDR2 from the germline V gene are SGHRS and YFSETQ. The CDR3 covers 13 residues. V was pared by 0 bases and J by 4 bases, with 7 bases between.

CDR3 amino acids: CAIKGETEAFF. DNA of the CDR3: TGTGCCATCAAAGGGGAAACTGAAGCTTTCTTT. The chain joins TRBV10-3 to TRBJ1-1, with D possibly TRBD1 on 5 matching bases. The CDR3 is 11 amino acids. The germline CDR1 and CDR2 sequences are ENHRY and SYGVKD. Trimming stripped 7 bases from V and 5 bases from J, with 8 bases between.

V and J are TRBV7-2 and TRBJ2-5; the match to TRBD2 covers 12 bases. The CDR3 extends over 16 amino acids. V lost 1 base, J lost 5 bases, and 5 bases stayed unmatched. Germline CDR1 reads SGHTA; CDR2 reads FQGNSA. The CDR3 nucleotides read TGTGCCAGCAGCTTAGGGCTAGCGGGAGGGTGGGAGACCCAGTACTTC. Translated, it gives CASSLGLAGGWETQYF.

The gene calls are TRBV7-9 and TRBJ1-6, with 7 bases identical to TRBD1. Germline V CDR1 and CDR2: SEHNR, FQNEAQ (reference sequence). Trimming took 5 bases from V and 9 from J; bases not matched to a gene: 7. This CDR3 spans 14 amino acids. The DNA of the CDR3 is TGTGCCAGCAGCGCCCGGGACAGTCCTTCACCCCTCCACTTT. It codes for CASSARDSPSPLHF.